This TCR beta chain was sequenced in a study of T cells in Graves' hyperthyroidism and ophthalmopathy. Study details: Peripheral blood was obtained at initial diagnosis, preceding any treatment. Study-wide findings and caveats: A model built on 13 V-J features separated ophthalmopathy from stable hyperthyroidism.

Germline V gene lookup returns CDR1 LGHDT and CDR2 YNNKEL (reference sequence). This CDR3 has 16 amino acids. The J segment lost 10 bases and the V segment lost 2 bases, leaving 14 bases of the junction unmatched. Researchers amplified the TCR beta CDR3 regions from RNA transcripts. RT-PCR in the first round (using the HTBI primer set) targeted the TCR CDR3. TCRdb ran MiXCR on the multiplex PCR reads and lists one entry per CDR3 protein. Among approximately 400,000 distinct CDR3 sequences listed, 11% to 15% were seen once. This clonotype was counted at least ten times. The antigen remains unidentified. Reasons for excluding patients were uncontrolled infection, other autoimmune disease, pregnancy or lactation. The PBMCs were taken from more than 8 ml of fresh peripheral blood.

The sample was blood. The TCR was taken from a man aged 45 to 65 with Graves' ophthalmopathy. This chain joins TRBV3-1 and TRBJ2-1; 7 bases are shared with TRBD1. For the CDR3, the DNA is TGTGCCAGCAGCCAAACCACAGGGGTAATATCTCGGGAGCAGTTCTTC. Its protein product is CASSQTTGVISREQFF.